Each of the 20 T cell receptor beta chains below was sequenced from the same sample in a study of blood T cells in healthy people across ages. For the second PCR, which ran for about 7 to 12 cycles, a sample-barcoded 5' primer and a J-beta primer mix were used. TCRdb re-derived calls from the 5' RACE reads in MiXCR, one entry per CDR3 protein. Of approximately 1.5 million distinct CDR3 sequences in the sample, roughly 32% were seen once. Sequencing was performed on blood. The receptor set was obtained from a woman in her twenties or thirties in good health.

The J gene is TRBJ1-1, the V gene TRBV28; D not certain. Trimming stripped 2 bases from V and 6 bases from J, with 10 bases between. Per germline, CDR1 MDHEN and CDR2 SYDVKM. The CDR3 length is 13 residues. In nucleotides, the CDR3 is TGTGCCAGCAGTTTAGGGGTCCCTTCTGAAGCTTTCTTT. This gives the protein CASSLGVPSEAFF.

The rearrangement uses TRBV6-1 and TRBJ2-3; 8 bases are shared with TRBD1. This CDR3 is 15 amino acids long. CDR1 and CDR2 from the germline V gene are MNHNS and SASEGT. V shed 2 bases, J shed 2 bases, and the junction held 3 bases outside the gene matches. The CDR3 region has the DNA TGTGCCAGCAGTGAATCAGGGGGCATCACAGATACGCAGTATTTT. It is translated as CASSESGGITDTQYF.

This rearrangement joins TRBV5-4 to TRBJ2-7; 7 bases map to TRBD2. Losses at the gene ends were 9 bases for V and 0 bases for J; bases not matched to a gene: 6. The CDR3 contains 13 residues. Looked up from germline, CDR1 is SGHNT and CDR2 is YYREEE (reference sequence). The CDR3 DNA is TGTGCCACCGAGGGAGGGACCTCCTACGAGCAGTACTTC. This gives the protein CATEGGTSYEQYF.

V usage is TRBV30 and J usage is TRBJ2-1; D remains ambiguous. V was trimmed by 3 bases and J by 8 bases, leaving 8 bases between them. The CDR3 spans 11 residues. The germline V gene has CDR1 GTSNPN and CDR2 SVGIG (reference sequence). The CDR3: CAWRDRDEQFF. The DNA for the CDR3 is TGTGCCTGGAGAGATAGGGATGAGCAGTTCTTC. The entire variable domain, with the rest obtained from reference TRBV30 and TRBJ2-1, is as follows: SQTIHQWPATLVQPVGSPLSLECTVEGTSNPNLYWYRQAAGRGLQLLFYSVGIGQISSEVPQNLSASRPQDRQFILSSKKLLLSDSGFYLCAWRDRDEQFFGPGTRLTVL.

This clonotype was seen at least ten times. The chain combines TRBV24-1 with TRBJ2-5, with 9 positions matching TRBD2. Germline values: CDR1 KGHDR, CDR2 SFDVKD. Trimming at V came to 9 bases and at J to 1 base, leaving 5 bases not matched to a gene. The CDR3 runs to 14 residues. Here the CDR3 reads CATEAGGSQETQYF. In nucleotides, the CDR3 is TGTGCCACCGAGGCGGGGGGGAGCCAAGAGACCCAGTACTTC.

The chain combines TRBV4-1 with TRBJ1-5; 7 nucleotides line up with TRBD1. V was pared by 4 bases and J by 7 bases, with 7 bases of the junction left unmatched. Looked up from germline, CDR1 is MGHRA and CDR2 is YSYEKL. CDR3 length equals 14 residues. DNA for the CDR3: TGCGCCAGCAGCCGACAGGGCAGGGGGCAGCCCCAGCATTTT. Protein sequence: CASSRQGRGQPQHF.

The rearrangement uses TRBV7-3 and TRBJ1-1, with D perhaps matching TRBD1 (5 bases). Per the germline V gene, CDR1 is SGHTA and CDR2 is FQGTGA. The CDR3 is 15 amino acids. The germline V and J ends were trimmed by 5 bases and 8 bases, with 21 bases remaining between them. DNA for the CDR3: TGTGCCAGCAGCCCCCAGGGTCCTGGCCGAGGGGAAGCTTTCTTT. Amino acid sequence: CASSPQGPGRGEAFF.

This chain links TRBV12-3 or TRBV12-4 with TRBJ1-1; D may be TRBD1 (5 bases). This CDR3 contains 18 residues. Trimming stripped 5 bases from V and 1 base from J, with 23 bases between. In DNA form, the CDR3 reads TGTGCCAGCAGTGAGCGCCACATTCAGGGATTCGGGAACACTGAAGCTTTCTTT. It translates to CASSERHIQGFGNTEAFF.

The genes are TRBV20-1 and TRBJ2-1; a weak D match, TRBD2 (5 bases). Deletions cut 8 bases from V and 5 bases from J, with 22 bases between. Germline values: CDR1 DFQATT, CDR2 SNEGSKA (reference sequence). This CDR3 contains 15 residues. The CDR3 DNA reads as TGCAGTCCAGTACGGGGATCTCAACTAGACAATGAGCAGTTCTTC. Amino acid sequence: CSPVRGSQLDNEQFF.

The chain couples TRBV11-2 to TRBJ2-7; tentatively, D is TRBD1 (6 bases). With 1 base removed from V and 6 bases from J, the gap between germline ends came to 16 bases. This CDR3 region has 15 residues. The germline V gene encodes CDR1 SGHAT and CDR2 FQNNGV. CDR3 coding DNA: TGTGCCAGCAGCTTAGGCCAGGGGCGCTTGCTCGAGCAGTACTTC. Encoded protein: CASSLGQGRLLEQYF.

On this clonotype itself: Since a much larger clone is just one base distant, this may be a read error. The gene calls are TRBV27 and TRBJ1-2; D might be TRBD1 (5 bases). The germline gives CDR1 MNHEY, CDR2 SMNVEV (reference sequence). CDR3 length: 13 amino acids. Deletions cut 6 bases from V and 3 bases from J, with 11 bases between. The CDR3 spells CASREDNYYGYTF. The CDR3, as DNA: TGTGCCAGCAGAGAGGACAACTACTATGGCTACACCTTC.

In this sample, this clonotype turned up a few times. The chain recombines TRBV9 with TRBJ2-7; D is possibly TRBD1 (6 bases). Germline assignment: CDR1 SGDLS and CDR2 YYNGEE. Trimming cost V 0 bases and J 3 bases, with 13 bases left between them. CDR3 length equals 15 residues. The CDR3, as DNA: TGTGCCAGCAGCGTAGCTTCGACAGGCGGCTACGAGCAGTACTTC. Translating it yields CASSVASTGGYEQYF. Using reference TRBV9 and TRBJ2-7 for the parts outside the CDR3, the full variable domain is DSGVTQTPKHLITATGQRVTLRCSPRSGDLSVYWYQQSLDQGLQFLIQYYNGEERAKGNILERFSAQQFPDLHSELNLSSLELGDSALYFCASSVASTGGYEQYFGPGTRLTVT.

There are many counts of this clonotype. The V call is TRBV12-3 or TRBV12-4, the J call TRBJ2-7; D may be TRBD2 (5 bases). V was pared by 2 bases and J by 3 bases, with 11 bases between. The CDR3 is 14 amino acids. This CDR3 is CASSLSASGYEQYF. In DNA form, the CDR3 reads TGTGCCAGCAGTTTATCGGCCAGCGGCTACGAGCAGTACTTC.

The chain employs TRBV2 and TRBJ1-1; TRBD1 might be the D (6 bases). V lost 4 bases and J lost 0, with 9 bases in between. The CDR3 has 14 amino acids. Per the germline V gene, CDR1 is SNHLY and CDR2 is FYNNEI. CDR3 in amino acids: CASSGGLMNTEAFF. CDR3 bases: TGTGCCAGCAGTGGGGGGCTGATGAACACTGAAGCTTTCTTT.

This clonotype has only a few counts. The chain uses TRBV18 and TRBJ2-1, with 10 bases matching TRBD2. The V gene end was trimmed by 3 bases and the J gene end by 9 bases; junction bases not matched to a gene: 11. Germline loops: CDR1 KGHSH, CDR2 LQKENI. CDR3 length: 16 residues. As DNA, the CDR3 is TGTGCCAGCTCACCCAAAGCGGGAGGGCCTGGAGTTGAGCAGTTCTTC. Its protein product is CASSPKAGGPGVEQFF.

The chain has TRBV3-1 and TRBJ1-2; TRBD1 is a possible D gene (6 bases). The CDR3 runs to 14 residues. Germline values: CDR1 LGHDT, CDR2 YNNKEL (reference sequence). Trimming left V 1 base short and J 8 bases short, with 14 bases between. CDR3 bases: TGTGCCAGCAGCCAAGCGACGGGGGCGCGCGGCTACACCTTC. Its protein is CASSQATGARGYTF.

This clonotype was counted a few times. The V gene is TRBV4-2, the J gene TRBJ2-5; 7 bases align to TRBD1. The J call may be faulty, since TRBJ2-7 better matches the DNA end. The germline CDR1 and CDR2 sequences are LGHNA and YNFKEQ. The CDR3 runs to 15 residues. The CDR3 DNA reads as TGTGCCAGCAGCCCGCGGGCAGGGGGTGGACGCGAGCAGTACTTC. This gives the protein CASSPRAGGGREQYF.

On this clonotype itself: This is likely a read error, given that the CDR3 carries no conserved phenylalanine or tryptophan at its end. The limits of the CDR3 on the DNA are not certain, so only TCRdb's listed CDR3 is given. The CDR3 sequence: CTTSRALMAGYTFGS. The chain links TRBV15 to TRBJ2-1. CDR1 is LNHNV and CDR2 is YYDKDF in the germline V gene (reference sequence). Including both end residues, the CDR3 is 15 amino acids long.

This clonotype has more than one count but fewer than ten. This chain uses TRBV10-3 with TRBJ1-1, with 8 bases fitting TRBD1. The CDR3 spans 14 residues. The ends lost 6 bases at V and 4 bases at J; junction bases unmatched: 7. Per the germline V gene, CDR1 is ENHRY and CDR2 is SYGVKD. CDR3 coding DNA: TGTGCCATCAGCGGACAGGGAATGGGCACTGAAGCTTTCTTT. Amino acid sequence: CAISGQGMGTEAFF.

The rearrangement joins TRBV5-1 to TRBJ2-3; 11 bases fit TRBD2. CDR3 size: 14 residues. CDR1 SGHRS and CDR2 YFSETQ come from the germline V gene. Losses at the gene ends were 3 bases for V and 6 bases for J; bases not matched to a gene: 3. In DNA form, the CDR3 reads TGCGCCAGCAGCTCTACTAGCGGGGGTGATACGCAGTATTTT. It yields the protein CASSSTSGGDTQYF.